The 10 T cell receptor beta chains presented below share a single source sample, sequenced in a study of shared clonotypes between healthy human individuals. TCRdb's copy holds only in-frame clones and misses some; the assay was immunoSEQ multiplex PCR. This sample yields 150,000 to 200,000 clones, of which 80% to 95% are seen a single time; 0.067% belongs to the top ten. The specimen sequenced was naive CD4+ T cells sorted from blood. Indicated subset: CD45RA+ positively selected. The receptors stem from a woman between 25 and 40 years old in good health.

This clone was picked up a small number of times. The rearrangement links TRBV6-1 to TRBJ1-5, with D possibly matching TRBD1 (6 bases). CDR1 is MNHNS and CDR2 is SASEGT in the germline V gene. The CDR3 sequence is 15 residues long. Trimming took off 6 bases at V and 0 bases at J, with 12 bases between the two ends. CDR3 residues: CASSRRDTSNQPQHF. In DNA form, the CDR3 reads TGTGCCAGCAGCCGTAGGGACACTAGCAATCAGCCCCAGCATTTT.

The chain carries TRBV28 and TRBJ1-5, with a tentative D call TRBD1 (6 bases). CDR1 MDHEN and CDR2 SYDVKM come from the germline V gene. The CDR3 is 15 amino acids. Between the trimmed V and J ends, which lost 7 bases and 1 base, there was a span of 14 bases. This CDR3 is CASTVGHPSNQPQHF. CDR3 nucleotides: TGTGCCAGCACGGTGGGACACCCGAGCAATCAGCCCCAGCATTTT.

This clone has just one count. This sequence joins TRBV11-2 and TRBJ2-1; possible D gene TRBD2, 6 bases. V lost 0 bases, J lost 7 bases, and 7 bases lay in between. This CDR3 has 13 amino acids. Germline CDR1 and CDR2: SGHAT and FQNNGV. The CDR3 bases are TGTGCCAGCAGCTTAGAACTAGCTAATGAGCAGTTCTTC. Residues: CASSLELANEQFF.

In nucleotides, the CDR3 is TGTGCCAGTAGTATGGCCGGGGGCGTGGGAACCGGGGAGCTGTTTTTT. As protein: CASSMAGGVGTGELFF. The chain is built from TRBV19 and TRBJ2-2; D tentatively reads TRBD1 or TRBD2 (6 bases each). The CDR3 consists of 16 residues. Germline CDR1 is LNHDA and CDR2 is SQIVND (reference sequence). V lost 3 bases and J lost 5, with 16 bases in between.

This rearrangement joins TRBV29-1 to TRBJ2-3; D is uncertain. This CDR3 spans 10 amino acids. Trimming stripped 7 bases from V and 6 bases from J, with 8 bases between. Germline CDR1 and CDR2: SQVTM and ANQGSEA. The CDR3 loop reads CSGQIDTQYF. The CDR3 region has the DNA TGCAGCGGCCAGATTGATACGCAGTATTTT.

This clone was observed a single time. The chain recombines TRBV6-6 with TRBJ1-2; D is uncertain. With 7 bases removed from V and 6 bases from J, the gap between germline ends came to 15 bases. In germline, CDR1 is MNHNY, CDR2 SVGAGI (reference sequence). This CDR3 is built from 13 residues. CDR3 bases: TGTGCCAGCACGTCCCCACTCCAGCATGGCTACACCTTC. Translating gives CASTSPLQHGYTF.

The chain uses TRBV28 and TRBJ1-3; 7 bases are shared with TRBD1. CDR1 and CDR2 from the germline V gene are MDHEN and SYDVKM. CDR3 length: 15 amino acids. Losses at the gene ends were 5 bases for V and 2 bases for J; bases not matched to a gene: 6. CDR3 nucleotides: TGTGCCAGCAGTGCTGCGGGACAGCCTGGAAACACCATATATTTT. It is translated as CASSAAGQPGNTIYF.

The genes are TRBV25-1 and TRBJ1-6; D not certain. Trimming pared 3 bases from V and 7 bases from J, leaving 4 bases between. CDR1 and CDR2 from the germline V gene are MGHDK and SYGVNS. There are 12 residues in the CDR3. In DNA, the CDR3 is TGTGCCAGCAGTGATGGGAATTCACCCCTCCACTTT. Translation: CASSDGNSPLHF.

This clone occurred once. V gene TRBV9 combines with J gene TRBJ1-2; D call uncertain. V lost 2 bases and J lost 8, with 13 bases in between. Looked up from germline, CDR1 is SGDLS and CDR2 is YYNGEE. This CDR3 has 13 residues. The CDR3 DNA reads TGTGCCAGCAGCGTTTCCCCCGGGAGCGGCTACACCTTC. It translates to CASSVSPGSGYTF.

V is TRBV19 and J is TRBJ2-1, with TRBD1 matching over 10 bases. V shed 9 bases, J shed 6 bases, and the junction held 20 bases outside the gene matches. Germline CDR1 LNHDA, CDR2 SQIVND (reference sequence). The CDR3 loop spans 18 amino acids. In DNA, the CDR3 is TGTGCCAGCAGGAGACTGGCCTTCGGGACAGGGGATATCAATGAGCAGTTCTTC. This gives the protein CASRRLAFGTGDINEQFF.